The rows below give T cell receptor beta chains drawn from one sample of a study of blood T cell repertoires in COVID-19. Assay: immunoSEQ multiplex PCR; the TCRdb copy retains only in-frame clones and omits some. The table shows some 170,000 clones, with approximately 80% occurring only once. Material for sequencing was peripheral blood. The receptors derive from a woman of 80 years or more with active or convalescent COVID-19. Each CDR3 is given with its conserved first and last residue. Fields, in order: D gene, clone size, J gene, V gene, CDR3 protein, CDR3 DNA. A D gene is named only where the DNA matches it firmly. For some rows the clone size is stated as once, few or many, or as a class when expanded; others skip it.

d_gene: TRBD1; abundance: NA; j_gene: TRBJ1-5; v_gene: TRBV2; CDR3aa: CASRGQGDQPQHF; CDR3nt: TGTGCCAGCAGGGGACAGGGCGATCAGCCCCAGCATTTT
d_gene: NA; abundance: NA; j_gene: TRBJ2-2; v_gene: TRBV5-5; CDR3aa: CASSWTDTGELFF; CDR3nt: TGTGCCAGCAGCTGGACAGACACCGGGGAGCTGTTTTTT
d_gene: NA; abundance: NA; j_gene: TRBJ2-7; v_gene: TRBV30; CDR3aa: CAWSRGRVYEQYF; CDR3nt: TGTGCCTGGAGTCGCGGCAGAGTCTACGAGCAGTACTTC
d_gene: NA; abundance: NA; j_gene: TRBJ1-5; v_gene: TRBV5-1; CDR3aa: CASSFDRDQPQHF; CDR3nt: TGCGCCAGCAGCTTTGACAGAGATCAGCCCCAGCATTTT
d_gene: NA; abundance: NA; j_gene: TRBJ2-3; v_gene: TRBV18; CDR3aa: CASSGQGQGTDTQYF; CDR3nt: TGTGCCAGCTCAGGCCAGGGCCAAGGCACAGATACGCAGTATTTT
d_gene: TRBD1; abundance: NA; j_gene: TRBJ1-4; v_gene: TRBV19; CDR3aa: CASSSRDREGLFF; CDR3nt: TGTGCCAGTAGTTCTCGGGACAGGGAAGGACTGTTTTTT
d_gene: NA; abundance: NA; j_gene: TRBJ2-7; v_gene: TRBV11-2; CDR3aa: CASSLVFTASSYEQYF; CDR3nt: TGTGCCAGCAGCTTAGTATTTACGGCTAGCTCCTACGAGCAGTACTTC
d_gene: NA; abundance: NA; j_gene: TRBJ1-2; v_gene: TRBV27; CDR3aa: CASSYRGGENYGYTF; CDR3nt: TGTGCCAGCAGTTATCGAGGGGGGGAGAACTATGGCTACACCTTC
d_gene: NA; abundance: NA; j_gene: TRBJ1-2; v_gene: TRBV27; CDR3aa: CASSLSAGAVNYGYTF; CDR3nt: TGTGCCAGCAGTTTATCGGCGGGGGCCGTAAACTATGGCTACACCTTC
d_gene: TRBD2; abundance: NA; j_gene: TRBJ2-2; v_gene: TRBV2; CDR3aa: CASRGGTSGGTGELFF; CDR3nt: TGTGCCAGCAGAGGCGGGACTAGCGGGGGCACCGGGGAGCTGTTTTTT
d_gene: NA; abundance: once; j_gene: TRBJ1-5; v_gene: TRBV4-1; CDR3aa: CASSQAGMNQPQHF; CDR3nt: TGCGCCAGCAGCCAAGCAGGGATGAATCAGCCCCAGCATTTT
d_gene: NA; abundance: NA; j_gene: TRBJ2-1; v_gene: TRBV5-1; CDR3aa: CASRVVADEQFF; CDR3nt: TGCGCCAGCAGAGTAGTAGCCGATGAGCAGTTCTTC
d_gene: TRBD1; abundance: NA; j_gene: TRBJ2-7; v_gene: TRBV27; CDR3aa: CASSLVQTGLGEQYF; CDR3nt: TGTGCCAGCAGTTTGGTGCAGACAGGGCTGGGCGAGCAGTACTTC
d_gene: TRBD2; abundance: NA; j_gene: TRBJ2-2; v_gene: TRBV5-4; CDR3aa: CASSFLGSGGTGELFF; CDR3nt: TGTGCCAGCAGCTTCTTGGGTAGCGGGGGCACCGGGGAGCTGTTTTTT
d_gene: NA; abundance: NA; j_gene: TRBJ1-3; v_gene: TRBV4-3; CDR3aa: CASSQDTSGNAAYSGNTIYF; CDR3nt: TGCGCCAGCAGCCAAGATACTTCCGGGAACGCGGCCTACTCTGGAAACACCATATATTTT
d_gene: TRBD1; abundance: NA; j_gene: TRBJ2-7; v_gene: TRBV2; CDR3aa: CASSDPDRGHYEQYF; CDR3nt: TGTGCCAGCAGTGATCCGGACAGGGGACACTACGAGCAGTACTTC
d_gene: NA; abundance: NA; j_gene: TRBJ2-3; v_gene: TRBV6-5; CDR3aa: CASSYSQGRTDTQYF; CDR3nt: TGTGCCAGCAGTTACTCTCAGGGGCGCACAGATACGCAGTATTTT
d_gene: NA; abundance: few; j_gene: TRBJ1-1; v_gene: TRBV7-9; CDR3aa: CASSLGPSRDTEAFF; CDR3nt: TGTGCCAGCAGCTTAGGCCCATCCCGAGACACTGAAGCTTTCTTT
d_gene: TRBD1; abundance: NA; j_gene: TRBJ1-5; v_gene: TRBV7-9; CDR3aa: CASSPGSGQGPGQPQHF; CDR3nt: TGTGCCAGCAGCCCCGGTTCGGGACAGGGTCCGGGTCAGCCCCAGCATTTT
d_gene: TRBD1; abundance: NA; j_gene: TRBJ1-1; v_gene: TRBV5-1; CDR3aa: CASSPGTGRTSDTEAFF; CDR3nt: TGCGCCAGCAGCCCTGGGACAGGGCGGACTTCGGACACTGAAGCTTTCTTT
d_gene: TRBD1; abundance: NA; j_gene: TRBJ1-5; v_gene: TRBV6-2/TRBV6-3; CDR3aa: CASSSAGGFGQPQHF; CDR3nt: TGTGCCAGCAGCTCCGCAGGGGGTTTCGGTCAGCCCCAGCATTTT
d_gene: NA; abundance: NA; j_gene: TRBJ2-7; v_gene: TRBV6-5; CDR3aa: CASTNGQLRSYEQYF; CDR3nt: TGTGCCAGCACGAATGGGCAGCTAAGAAGTTACGAGCAGTACTTC
d_gene: NA; abundance: NA; j_gene: TRBJ1-5; v_gene: TRBV6-6; CDR3aa: CASSSTGNSNQPQHF; CDR3nt: TGTGCCAGCAGTTCCACCGGGAACAGCAATCAGCCCCAGCATTTT
d_gene: TRBD1; abundance: few; j_gene: TRBJ1-5; v_gene: TRBV19; CDR3aa: CASSRQGSYTSNQPQHF; CDR3nt: TGTGCCAGTAGTAGACAGGGCTCTTACACTAGCAATCAGCCCCAGCATTTT
d_gene: TRBD2; abundance: NA; j_gene: TRBJ2-7; v_gene: TRBV5-1; CDR3aa: CASSPGGFVDEQYF; CDR3nt: TGCGCCAGCAGCCCGGGGGGATTCGTCGACGAGCAGTACTTC
d_gene: NA; abundance: NA; j_gene: TRBJ1-6; v_gene: TRBV20-1; CDR3aa: CSASGAGAPNSPLHF; CDR3nt: TGCAGTGCTAGTGGGGCGGGGGCGCCGAATTCACCCCTCCACTTT
d_gene: NA; abundance: NA; j_gene: TRBJ1-5; v_gene: TRBV7-9; CDR3aa: CASSRGEGSNQPQHF; CDR3nt: TGTGCCAGCAGCAGGGGGGAGGGAAGCAATCAGCCCCAGCATTTT
d_gene: TRBD2; abundance: NA; j_gene: TRBJ2-3; v_gene: TRBV6-2/TRBV6-3; CDR3aa: CASSYSTRGGRDTQYF; CDR3nt: TGTGCCAGCAGTTACTCGACGCGGGGGGGCAGAGATACGCAGTATTTT
d_gene: TRBD1; abundance: few; j_gene: TRBJ2-6; v_gene: TRBV19; CDR3aa: CASSIFRGQSGANVLTF; CDR3nt: TGTGCCAGTAGTATATTCAGGGGGCAATCTGGGGCCAACGTCCTGACTTTC
d_gene: TRBD2; abundance: NA; j_gene: TRBJ2-7; v_gene: TRBV18; CDR3aa: CASSRKTSGAEGEQYF; CDR3nt: TGTGCCAGCTCACGGAAGACTAGCGGTGCAGAGGGCGAGCAGTACTTC
d_gene: NA; abundance: once; j_gene: TRBJ1-1; v_gene: TRBV5-1; CDR3aa: CATSADLPGPEAFF; CDR3nt: TGCGCCACCTCCGCCGACCTACCTGGGCCTGAAGCTTTCTTT
d_gene: TRBD2; abundance: NA; j_gene: TRBJ2-5; v_gene: TRBV6-2/TRBV6-3; CDR3aa: CASSYGRTSGGAQETQYF; CDR3nt: TGTGCCAGCAGTTACGGCCGGACTAGCGGGGGGGCACAAGAGACCCAGTACTTC